This TCR beta chain came from a study of cytomegalovirus exposure and HLA in healthy donors (dated by TCRdb to 2017 to 2019). Looking at the study overall: According to an earlier analysis of around 600 of the donors, 150 million to 200 million T cells yielded 90 million to 140 million unique TCR beta sequences and about 280 Gb of sequence data. Roughly 300 gigabases of sequencing data and 70 million to 100 million unique TCR sequences made up an early release that covered fewer than 650 HLA-typed donors. Of the roughly 400 genotyped donors, more than 75% were placed in the genetic ancestry cluster associated with self-reported Caucasian donors. The study aimed to test whether cataloging public T cell receptors could reveal signatures of past pathogen exposure. The T cell repertoires of 666 subjects were profiled by immunosequencing and related to cytomegalovirus serostatus. In addition to the first cohort of several hundred subjects, a separate validation cohort of approximately 110 different subjects was used. To predict cytomegalovirus infection status, the study combined high-throughput TCR immunosequencing, statistical association of individual TCRs with disease status, and machine learning. In a later analysis, previously published TCR beta repertoires from 550 to 700 donors were re-analyzed and high-resolution HLA genotyping was added so that TCR occurrence patterns could be studied. Rather than drawing on any new phenotypic data, the later analysis identified candidate immune exposures from TCR beta sequences and the way those sequences occurred across donors. To decide whether each TCR beta V gene segment behaved as functional or pseudogenic, an earlier analysis of over 500 of the donors relied on high-throughput TCR beta sequencing. Donor age, sex, ethnicity and CMV serostatus were compiled together with the repertoire data. A later genetic analysis took genome-wide SNP genotypes for about 65% of the roughly 670 donors and used that subset as a discovery cohort. Every repertoire in the discovery cohort had been generated on one and the same sequencing platform. HLA typing included class I and class II loci at four-digit resolution. The number of typed donors differed by locus: about 629-640 for A, B, C, DRB1 and DQB1; some 500 for DQA1; about 600 for DPA1; and about 450 for DPB1. Roughly 5 DR-DQ haplotypes were handled as single units for association and clustering, since linkage in the cohort was strong. Among about 410 genotyped donors of the cohort, an average of approximately 220,000 unique TCR beta nucleotide sequences was sequenced per donor, of which 15% to 20% were non-productive. What the work shows at the level of the full study, not this receptor alone: The only immune exposure information available for the cohort was CMV serostatus. Because HLA typing was unavailable for some donors at each locus, only the typed subset was used in association tests. V-gene and J-gene trimming of TCR beta chains was associated with a missense DCLRE1C variant in a later genetic analysis, and the association was replicated in an independent cohort. Because counts were too low, about 15 rarely observed V segments, including chromosome 9 orphons, were left out of the earlier analysis of a few hundred of the donors. Because the 87-base-pair reads could not distinguish some IMGT-functional V segments, including TRBV6-2 and TRBV6-3, those segments were excluded. According to a later analysis, most CMV-associated TCR beta chains appeared to be HLA-restricted, and the HLA associations seemed to be driven largely by CMV exposure. A further reported finding was that TCR beta sequences accurately predicted the HLA-A and HLA-B alleles for most subjects in the first cohort. In a later analysis, several top co-occurrence clusters were reported to appear linked to parvovirus B19, influenza, CMV and Epstein-Barr virus. Sequencing depth was assumed to be roughly uniform across donors in the presence/absence analyses, though that assumption may not hold. A cluster of highly shared sequence variants was judged likely to be a technical artifact of the sequencing pipeline. While some public TCRs were present in many individuals, most TCR sequences turned up only very rarely across donors. When HLA alleles, especially DR and DQ, strongly co-occurred, TCR associations were difficult to assign to individual alleles. A later analysis associated about 18,000 TCR beta sequences with specific HLA alleles at a false discovery rate of 0.05. Compared with the approximately 670-donor mean, donors in an Asian-associated ancestry cluster had fewer N-insertions in productive TCRs, according to a later genetic analysis. Cytomegalovirus status was reported to be diagnosed by the classifier with high specificity and sensitivity in both the original and validation cohorts. A few of the identified cytomegalovirus-associated TCR beta chains were confirmed in vitro to be specific for cytomegalovirus antigens. The study listed 164 TCR beta chains as associated with cytomegalovirus. According to the authors, the approach could potentially be generalized to other disease states and immunological phenotypes. In an earlier analysis of approximately 590 of the donors, most TCR beta V segments were observed in productive rearrangements about 87% or about 30% of the time, broadly matching IMGT annotations. A later analysis found that TCR association rates varied across HLA loci, with DRB1 alleles showing the most associated TCRs and HLA-C alleles the fewest. Linkage disequilibrium might explain the correlated functional status among segregating V segments, but an unknown experimental factor could not be ruled out. Only TCR beta chains were sequenced in this cohort, and the absence of alpha or paired-chain data limited detectable features. In a later analysis, HLA-associated TCR beta chains were found to be more clonally expanded and to have lower generation probabilities than equally common non-associated chains.

The method was the immunoSEQ multiplex PCR assay. The multiplex PCR relied on a mix of 60 forward primers for TCR Vbeta segments and 13 reverse primers for TCR Jbeta segments. The CDR3 region of rearranged TCR beta genes was amplified from genomic DNA by a multiplex PCR assay. The Illumina HiSeq System was used to sequence the amplified TCR beta libraries as 87-base-pair reads. In the paper's pipeline: In a later analysis, tens of millions of unique TCR beta chains were counted across the 500 to 850 repertoires, and approximately 9.9 million of these chains were shared by at least two donors. Raw reads were error-corrected and collapsed into unique sequences with a nearest-neighbor algorithm that merged closely related sequences to remove PCR and sequencing errors. CDR3 sequences were aligned to IMGT reference sequences to assign V, D and J gene segments. For a sequence to be retained, a match of at least six nucleotides was required to both a V gene segment and a J gene segment. Rearrangements were classified as productive when the CDR3 lacked stop codons and remained in frame with V and J, and all other rearrangements were classified as non-productive. Following IMGT convention, CDR3 was defined as the stretch from the second conserved V-encoded cysteine up to the conserved J-encoded phenylalanine. Sequences without an unambiguous match to a single V gene segment were excluded from the earlier analysis of about 600 of the donors. An earlier analysis of several hundred of the donors called V segments functional above 56.7% productive rearrangements and segregating when the between-donor standard deviation exceeded 5%. A statistical classification framework was built for diagnosing cytomegalovirus status from the catalog of TCR beta chain sequences. In a later analysis, TCR nucleotide sequences were compared against IMGT/GENE-DB human TR gene sequences so that V and J genes could be assigned. The TCRdist pipeline was used in a later analysis to assign CDR3 sequences and most-parsimonious VDJ recombination scenarios. In a later analysis, each TCR beta chain was defined by its CDR3 amino acid sequence together with its V-gene family, and reads without a unique V-gene family were excluded. As a way to deal with suspected cross-contamination and a sequencing artifact, a later analysis dropped roughly 620 nucleotide sequences that were highly shared and had low generation probability. In a later analysis, a clonal expansion index for each public chain was calculated from normalized within-repertoire ranks of inferred template counts. In a later analysis, generation probabilities were computed using a VDJ recombination model fitted to out-of-frame rearrangements, and the results were checked against IGoR. Hypergeometric tests were used in a later analysis to score TCR-TCR, TCR-HLA and TCR-CMV co-occurrence, with a repertoire-size bias correction applied to the TCR pairs. To estimate false discovery rates, a later analysis permuted the HLA or CMV assignments 20 times. A later analysis grouped co-occurring TCRs with DBSCAN, adding TCRdist sequence similarity when clustering within HLA-allele-positive subsets. Co-occurrence clustering excluded repertoires with fewer than 30,000 or more than 120,000 public chains, plus five with anomalous nucleotide sharing. Sourced from immuneACCESS, this table was stored by TCRdb with only in-frame sequences that have V and J called. A share of the clones is absent; for the studies checked, an unresolved V gene accounts for under half, and the remainder has no known explanation. V and J calls plus clone size are reproduced from that table; the DNA served to infer D and trimming. Present in this sample are some 170,000 clones, nearly 80% of which were seen just once. Just under 6.5% of the sample lies in the top ten.

In total, just over 650 healthy bone marrow donors made up the cohort. At the time of sampling, all cohort members were nominally healthy, though unrecorded immune exposures were likely present. The donor tested CMV seropositive and was one of the 289 seropositive cohort members. Each donor provided a peripheral blood sample, and peripheral blood mononuclear cells were used for TCR beta sequencing. The Qiagen DNeasy Blood Extraction Kit was used to extract genomic DNA from the blood cell samples. Remarks on this clone: The antigen it recognizes is unknown. Base qualities are missing; no much larger clone stands one base away.

V loses 0 bases of germline sequence and J loses 3 bases, and the interval between the two ends is 17 bases. The CDR3 runs 17 residues from the cysteine to the phenylalanine. Just CDR3 DNA is preserved here, 51 bases in frame from base 1. Taken from the germline V gene, the CDR1 and CDR2 loops are SGHRS and YFSETQ. Sequenced: PBMCs. The sequence was collected from a man aged 40-49 years in good health and CMV-seropositive. In this chain, TRBV5-1 is recombined with TRBJ2-3; the D gene is perhaps TRBD1, from 6 matching bases. CDR3 sequence: CASSLGQGRIGTDTQYF. The bases read TGCGCCAGCAGCTTGGGTCAGGGGCGCATAGGTACAGATACGCAGTATTTT.